The rows below give T cell receptor beta chains drawn from one sample of a study of long-term antiretroviral therapy in people with HIV. Libraries were prepared by immunoSEQ multiplex PCR; TCRdb keeps only in-frame clonotypes and omits some of them. The table records around 28,000 clones, 85% to 90% of them present only once. Sequencing was performed on unsorted PBMCs, taken 0.8 years after starting antiretroviral therapy. Receptors originate from a woman under 40 with HIV. CDR3s include the opening cysteine and the closing phenylalanine or tryptophan. Each record gives: D gene, V gene, CDR3 protein. A D gene is named only where the DNA matches it firmly.

d_call: NA
v_call: TRBV19
cdr3_aa: CASSIGRYNEQFF

d_call: TRBD2
v_call: TRBV29-1
cdr3_aa: CSAQTHGGGSYEQYF

d_call: NA
v_call: TRBV5-8
cdr3_aa: CASPQGSSETQYF

d_call: TRBD1
v_call: TRBV7-9
cdr3_aa: CASSHLDGTGSTSTDTQYF

d_call: TRBD1
v_call: TRBV29-1
cdr3_aa: CSVRGQFVAKNIQYF

d_call: TRBD1
v_call: TRBV5-5
cdr3_aa: CASSLIQGVREAFF

d_call: NA
v_call: TRBV9
cdr3_aa: CASSVGQGWNSPLHF

d_call: NA
v_call: TRBV30
cdr3_aa: CAWRLIGSGNTIYF

d_call: NA
v_call: TRBV5-1
cdr3_aa: CASRVRDAYNEQFF

d_call: NA
v_call: TRBV6-5
cdr3_aa: CASSYSPSFDSPLHF

d_call: TRBD1
v_call: TRBV27
cdr3_aa: CASSPDRDYGYTF

d_call: NA
v_call: TRBV5-6
cdr3_aa: CASSFGGATDTQYF

d_call: NA
v_call: TRBV9
cdr3_aa: CASSPVETDTQYF